Ten or more counts support the clone carrying this T cell receptor beta chain. The data stem from a study of regulatory T cells in long-lasting Graves disease. Turning to the study itself: Over 5 years of antithyroid drugs with positive TSH receptor antibodies was taken to mean persistent Graves' disease.

Arm-PCR of CDR3 regions and iRepertoire HTBI primers were used to build TCR beta libraries. Each CDR3 protein gets one entry after TCRdb re-called the multiplex PCR reads with MiXCR. The sample consists of fewer than 400,000 distinct CDR3 sequences, around a fifth of them appearing once. With 5 bases removed from V and 4 bases from J, the gap between germline ends came to 14 bases. The germline V gene has CDR1 MNHEY and CDR2 SVGEGT. This CDR3 has 14 residues. Described time point: persistent/refractory GD, antithyroid drugs over 5 years with positive TRAb. Preparation of the TCR library used RNA extracted from PBMCs.

This rearrangement joins TRBV6-2 or TRBV6-3 to TRBJ1-2, with D possibly TRBD1 on 6 matching bases. The source of this sequence is a female donor with Graves disease. The sequencing here drew on peripheral blood mononuclear cells (PBMCs), taken when the disease was refractory, from a patient treated with antithyroid drugs. CDR3 loop: CASSTRGQRYGYTF. The CDR3 DNA sequence: TGTGCCAGCAGTACGAGAGGACAGCGCTATGGCTACACCTTC.